This is a list of T cell receptor beta chains from one sample in a study of shared clonotypes between healthy human individuals. Profiling relied on immunoSEQ multiplex PCR, and the TCRdb table lists in-frame clones only, not all of them. The sample contains over a million clones, around three quarters of which appear only once. Sample: memory CD4+ T cells from PBMCs. Receptors originate from a man aged 18 to 30 in good health. Some clones in this sample may be carry-over from other donors' samples. The CDR3 runs from the conserved cysteine through the conserved F or W.

TRBV29-1 | CSVETDMYGYTF
TRBV6-5 | CASSRGQVYEQYF
TRBV6-6 | CASSFGPVHTEAFF
TRBV19 | CASSRKQGKDTEAFF
TRBV7-8 | CASSFGEYGYTF
TRBV9 | CASSVDYNEQFF
TRBV19 | CASKKGPELKYSSNTGELFF
TRBV7-3 | CASSLSSTDTQYF
TRBV6-5 | CASRAGRAGDTQYF
TRBV29-1 | CSVAKGGTGGNTIYF
TRBV30 | CAWRKAGGPYEQYF
TRBV4-2 | CASSQDGGPNTGELFF
TRBV5-8 | CASSLVEMNTEAFF
TRBV27 | CASSNAGGWGRELFF
TRBV7-2 | CASSLAQRRGEKLFF
TRBV28 | CATRGMNTEAFF
TRBV7-3 | CASSWTSGETQYF
TRBV28 | CASISSRSLAQYF
TRBV7-9 | CASSLGQGVQETQYF
TRBV2 | CASRRGGRYDEQFF
TRBV7-8 | CASSNEGSGGYGYTF
TRBV28 | CASNADRDEQYF
TRBV5-4 | CASSLGGGNMDTQYF
TRBV2 | CASTGERGETQYF
TRBV12-5 | CASGLGRDPDTDTQYF
TRBV6-6 | CASSYGGRRRVYEQYF
TRBV10-3 | CAINKREDSHTGELFF
TRBV14 | CASSQDWVSYEQYF
TRBV2 | CASSTRDRKLFWIF
TRBV28 | CASSRRTGGTDTQYF
TRBV28 | CASSQGGTSTDTQYF
TRBV2 | CASSESEGEQYF
TRBV7-2 | CASSWAGTLGSNEQFF
TRBV11-2 | CASSRTPSPGTDTQYF
TRBV19 | CASSTGGHTEAFF
TRBV19 | CASSIGHRPEQFF